Following are 28 T cell receptor beta chains from one sample sequenced in a study of beta chain features in type 1 diabetes. Study results and limitations: Moderate yet significant TCRB CDR3 shortening was seen in Type 1 diabetes patients in all four CD4+ subsets.

Since all of the isolated RNA was reverse transcribed, expressed TCRB transcripts were what got sequenced. Assay: immunoSEQ multiplex PCR; the TCRdb copy retains only in-frame clones and omits some. The table records some 52,000 clones, under 50% of them present only once. For these receptors, no antigen is known. Input material: Tregs from blood. These receptors originate from a man aged 30-40 years with type 1 diabetes.

This clone appeared a single time. V and J are TRBV6-1 and TRBJ1-1; D gene uncertain. The length of the CDR3 is 13 residues. V gave up 3 bases and J gave up 3 bases, with 8 bases separating them. CDR1 is MNHNS, CDR2 SASEGT, per germline. The CDR3 sequence is CASSDGGYTEAFF. The CDR3 nucleotides are TGTGCCAGCAGTGATGGAGGATACACTGAAGCTTTCTTT.

This clone turned up a few times. This chain connects TRBV7-2 to TRBJ1-1; D gene ambiguous. Germline CDR1 SGHTA, CDR2 FQGNSA. Between the trimmed V and J ends, which lost 5 bases and 3 bases, there was a span of 10 bases. CDR3 size: 13 residues. The CDR3 sequence is CASSPRMDTEAFF. As DNA, the CDR3 is TGTGCCAGCAGCCCCAGGATGGACACTGAAGCTTTCTTT.

The rearrangement joins TRBV25-1 to TRBJ1-4, with 8 bases fitting TRBD1. The CDR3 runs to 17 residues. The germline gives CDR1 MGHDK, CDR2 SYGVNS. V was clipped by 4 bases and J by 2 bases; unmatched bases: 9. The DNA of the CDR3 is TGTGCCAGCAGTGTATATACAGGGGGACCTACTAATGAAAAACTGTTTTTT. This sequence encodes CASSVYTGGPTNEKLFF.

The genes are TRBV6-1 and TRBJ2-1; 13 nucleotides align to TRBD2. The CDR3 has 14 amino acids. V was pared by 5 bases and J by 9 bases, with 4 bases of the junction left unmatched. Looked up from germline, CDR1 is MNHNS and CDR2 is SASEGT. CDR3 region: CASSWTSGRPEQFF. DNA of the CDR3: TGTGCCAGCAGTTGGACTAGCGGGAGACCTGAGCAGTTCTTC.

V and J are TRBV5-4 and TRBJ2-3, with 11 positions matching TRBD2. Germline loops: CDR1 SGHNT, CDR2 YYREEE (reference sequence). This CDR3 is built from 18 residues. V lost 2 bases and J lost 2; bases outside the gene matches: 10. In nucleotides, the CDR3 is TGTGCCAGCAGCTTAGGTCGCGGGACTAGCGGCTACACAGATACGCAGTATTTT. This translates into CASSLGRGTSGYTDTQYF.

The chain has TRBV7-8 and TRBJ2-3; 8 bases map to TRBD1. The CDR3 runs 15 residues. Germline loops: CDR1 SGHVS, CDR2 FQNEAQ. Trimming at V came to 5 bases and at J to 0 bases, leaving 4 bases not matched to a gene. CDR3 DNA sequence: TGTGCCAGCAGCCGCGGACAGGGTAGCACAGATACGCAGTATTTT. It is translated as CASSRGQGSTDTQYF. Full variable domain (outside the CDR3, taken from reference TRBV7-8 and TRBJ2-3): GAGVSQSPRYKVAKRGQDVALRCDPISGHVSLFWYQQALGQGPEFLTYFQNEAQLDKSGLPSDRFFAERPEGSVSTLKIQRTQQEDSAVYLCASSRGQGSTDTQYFGPGTRLTVL.

This chain uses TRBV28 with TRBJ2-1; D not resolved. The germline gives CDR1 MDHEN, CDR2 SYDVKM. The CDR3 has 14 residues. Between the trimmed V and J ends, which lost 6 bases and 10 bases, there was a span of 19 bases. CDR3 sequence reads: CASSPNRPSREQFF. The CDR3 nucleotides read TGTGCCAGCAGCCCCAATCGCCCGTCTCGGGAGCAGTTCTTC. Drawing the rest from reference TRBV28 and TRBJ2-1, the complete variable domain is DVKVTQSSRYLVKRTGEKVFLECVQDMDHENMFWYRQDPGLGLRLIYFSYDVKMKEKGDIPEGYSVSREKKERFSLILESASTNQTSMYLCASSPNRPSREQFFGPGTRLTVL.

Here the CDR3 DNA reads TGCGCCAGCAGCTTGGGGGGGCAGTACGAGCAGTACTTC. Amino acid sequence: CASSLGGQYEQYF. This chain links TRBV5-1 with TRBJ2-7, with D possibly being TRBD1 (6 bases). Germline lookup yields CDR1 SGHRS and CDR2 YFSETQ. This CDR3 is 13 amino acids long. The V end was cut by 0 bases, the J end by 4 bases, with 8 bases between. Full variable domain (missing parts from reference TRBV5-1 and TRBJ2-7): KAGVTQTPRYLIKTRGQQVTLSCSPISGHRSVSWYQQTPGQGLQFLFEYFSETQRNKGNFPGRFSGRQFSNSRSEMNVSTLELGDSALYLCASSLGGQYEQYFGPGTRLTVT.

Only a few counts were recorded for this clone. The chain joins TRBV28 to TRBJ1-4; 8 bases agree with TRBD1. After removal of 10 bases from V and 5 bases from J, the junction contained 12 bases not matched to a gene. Germline V CDR1 and CDR2: MDHEN, SYDVKM. CDR3 length equals 15 residues. The DNA for the CDR3 is TGTGCCACCGAATCCGCCGGGACAGGAAATGAAAAACTGTTTTTT. Encoded protein: CATESAGTGNEKLFF.

This clone was detected a few times. V gene TRBV28 combines with J gene TRBJ1-1; no definite D call. V gave up 2 bases and J gave up 7 bases, with 5 bases separating them. The CDR3 has 11 amino acids. Germline V CDR1 and CDR2: MDHEN, SYDVKM. CDR3 amino acids: CASSLIHEAFF. In nucleotides, the CDR3 is TGTGCCAGCAGTTTAATTCATGAAGCTTTCTTT. The full variable domain, rest sourced from reference TRBV28 and TRBJ1-1, is DVKVTQSSRYLVKRTGEKVFLECVQDMDHENMFWYRQDPGLGLRLIYFSYDVKMKEKGDIPEGYSVSREKKERFSLILESASTNQTSMYLCASSLIHEAFFGQGTRLTVV.

This clone was seen more than once but under ten times. This chain uses TRBV18 with TRBJ1-5, with TRBD1 identical over 12 bases. Germline loops: CDR1 KGHSH, CDR2 LQKENI. The CDR3 is 19 amino acids. V shed 2 bases, J shed 6 bases, and the junction held 14 bases outside the gene matches. Here the CDR3 reads CASSPYSPTGTGGSQPQHF. CDR3 nucleotides: TGTGCCAGCTCACCATATTCTCCCACCGGGACAGGGGGCAGTCAGCCCCAGCATTTT.

This clone was counted only a few times. The chain uses TRBV7-2 and TRBJ2-3; 14 bases agree with TRBD2. This CDR3 is 17 amino acids long. After removal of 1 base from V and 5 bases from J, the junction contained 5 bases not matched to a gene. From germline, CDR1 is SGHTA and CDR2 FQGNSA. DNA for the CDR3: TGTGCCAGCAGCTTAGTAGGACTAGCGGGAGGTGGAGATACGCAGTATTTT. This gives the protein CASSLVGLAGGGDTQYF.

This clone was observed a few times. The chain joins TRBV19 to TRBJ2-1, with 8 bases aligning to TRBD2. Germline loops: CDR1 LNHDA, CDR2 SQIVND (reference sequence). This CDR3 comprises 16 residues. Trimming at V came to 0 bases and at J to 7 bases, leaving 8 bases not matched to a gene. The DNA of the CDR3 is TGTGCCAGTAGTATAGATCGAAGCGGGAGTTTGAATGAGCAGTTCTTC. It specifies CASSIDRSGSLNEQFF.

The chain links TRBV6-6 to TRBJ2-7, with D possibly matching TRBD1 (5 bases). Germline V lookup: CDR1 MNHNY, CDR2 SVGAGI (reference sequence). The CDR3 has 15 residues. The ends were cut back, 5 bases at V and 0 bases at J, with 14 bases in the middle. The CDR3 here is CASSRQKWASYEQYF. The CDR3, as DNA: TGTGCCAGCAGTCGACAGAAATGGGCCTCCTACGAGCAGTACTTC.

As DNA, the CDR3 is TGTGCCAGCAGTTCGACTAGCGCGGCCGACTCCTACGAGCAGTACTTC. Translating gives CASSSTSAADSYEQYF. The chain employs TRBV6-5 and TRBJ2-5, with 8 bases aligning to TRBD2. The DNA matches TRBJ2-7 better at its end, which makes the J call doubtful. CDR1 and CDR2 from the germline V gene are MNHEY and SVGAGI. The CDR3 sequence is 16 residues long.

The chain joins TRBV5-1 to TRBJ2-5, with D possibly being TRBD2 (5 bases). Deletions cut 4 bases from V and 4 bases from J, with 14 bases between. CDR1 is SGHRS, CDR2 YFSETQ, per germline. CDR3 length: 14 residues. The CDR3 loop is CASSVRGMGETQYF. CDR3 DNA sequence: TGCGCCAGCAGCGTAAGAGGGATGGGAGAGACCCAGTACTTC.

This clone was seen at least ten times. The V and J genes are TRBV6-1 and TRBJ2-7, with a possible D match to TRBD2 (6 bases). Per germline, CDR1 MNHNS and CDR2 SASEGT. This CDR3 spans 17 amino acids. Trimming stripped 3 bases from V and 5 bases from J, with 23 bases between. CDR3 region: CASSDGTFKFLVHEQYF. The DNA for the CDR3 is TGTGCCAGCAGTGACGGGACTTTTAAATTCCTCGTCCACGAGCAGTACTTC.

This chain uses TRBV30 with TRBJ1-1; 8 positions match TRBD1. Germline V gives CDR1 GTSNPN, CDR2 SVGIG (reference sequence). J lost 6 bases, V lost 3 bases, and 9 bases had no gene match. The CDR3 is 14 amino acids. The DNA of the CDR3 is TGTGCCTGGAGGGGGACAGGTCGGGTAGCTGAAGCTTTCTTT. Residues: CAWRGTGRVAEAFF.

The V gene is TRBV20-1, the J gene TRBJ2-3; D not certain. The V gene lost 3 bases and the J gene lost 8 bases, with 9 bases spanning the gap. The CDR3 totals 11 residues. The germline gives CDR1 DFQATT, CDR2 SNEGSKA (reference sequence). The CDR3 sequence is CSASPESTQYF. DNA of the CDR3: TGCAGTGCTAGCCCGGAGAGTACGCAGTATTTT.

This clone was observed a handful of times. The rearrangement uses TRBV7-3 and TRBJ2-5; 7 positions agree with TRBD1. The J call is in doubt because the DNA end fits TRBJ2-7 better. The length of the CDR3 is 13 residues. The germline gives CDR1 SGHTA, CDR2 FQGTGA. The CDR3 DNA is TGTGCCAGCAGCTGGGTAGCAGGGGGCGAGCAGTACTTC. Translated: CASSWVAGGEQYF.

V and J are TRBV27 and TRBJ2-7, with 10 bases that match TRBD2. CDR3 size: 15 residues. Per the germline V gene, CDR1 is MNHEY and CDR2 is SMNVEV (reference sequence). J gave up 5 bases and V 4 bases, and 8 bases lay outside the gene matches. The CDR3 DNA sequence: TGTGCCAGCAGTTCCCCTGCTAGCGGGAGCCACGAGCAGTACTTC. Translated: CASSSPASGSHEQYF.

Here the CDR3 reads CASSFLQGDGTEAFF. The CDR3 DNA sequence: TGTGCCAGCAGTTTTTTACAGGGAGATGGCACTGAAGCTTTCTTT. J is TRBJ1-1 and V is TRBV28; TRBD1 is a possible D gene (6 bases). Germline values: CDR1 MDHEN, CDR2 SYDVKM. The V gene lost 3 bases and the J gene lost 4 bases, with 15 bases spanning the gap. CDR3 size: 15 residues.

The rearrangement uses TRBV5-1 and TRBJ2-7, with TRBD2 as a possible D gene (6 bases). The CDR3 extends over 13 amino acids. Per germline, CDR1 SGHRS and CDR2 YFSETQ. V was cut by 3 bases and J by 3 bases, with 10 bases left in between. The CDR3 nucleotides are TGCGCCAGCAGCTGGGACGGGAGCTACGAGCAGTACTTC. Translation: CASSWDGSYEQYF.

The chain recombines TRBV19 with TRBJ1-3, with 8 bases fitting TRBD1. Trimming removed 4 bases from V and 2 bases from J; junction bases left unmatched: 1. The CDR3 contains 14 residues. CDR1 and CDR2 from the germline V gene are LNHDA and SQIVND (reference sequence). CDR3 DNA sequence: TGTGCCAGTAGTACAGGGGGCGCTGGAAACACCATATATTTT. It yields the protein CASSTGGAGNTIYF.

V and J are TRBV19 and TRBJ2-7, with 9 bases lining up with TRBD2. This CDR3 has 15 amino acids. Germline V gene data show CDR1 as LNHDA and CDR2 as SQIVND (reference sequence). The V segment lost 1 base and the J segment 4 bases; nucleotides outside the gene matches: 5. CDR3 region: CASSIVAGVQYEQYF. The CDR3 nucleotides read TGTGCCAGTAGTATAGTAGCGGGAGTTCAGTACGAGCAGTACTTC.

This chain links TRBV5-1 with TRBJ2-1; 13 positions match TRBD2. The CDR3 sequence is 17 residues long. The V and J ends lost 1 base and 2 bases, in that order; junction bases with no gene match: 3. Looked up from germline, CDR1 is SGHRS and CDR2 is YFSETQ. CDR3 DNA sequence: TGCGCCAGCAGCTTGCGGACTAGCGGGAGCCCCTACAATGAGCAGTTCTTC. Translation: CASSLRTSGSPYNEQFF.

This clone has only a few counts. V usage is TRBV29-1 and J usage is TRBJ2-3; the match to TRBD2 covers 7 bases. Germline V CDR1 and CDR2: SQVTM, ANQGSEA. The CDR3 consists of 14 residues. J was trimmed by 4 bases and V by 4 bases; bases with no gene match: 8. DNA of the CDR3: TGCAGCGTTGGTGGCGGGAGAGGGGCAGATACGCAGTATTTT. This translates into CSVGGGRGADTQYF.

The chain has TRBV2 and TRBJ1-1; D is perhaps TRBD1 (6 bases). The CDR3 spans 13 residues. Trimming took 4 bases from V and 8 from J, leaving 14 bases between them. CDR1 SNHLY and CDR2 FYNNEI come from the germline V gene. CDR3 amino acids: CASSVQGYSEAFF. The CDR3 region has the DNA TGTGCCAGCAGTGTACAGGGATATTCAGAAGCTTTCTTT.